A selection of T cell receptor beta chains follows, all from one sample in a study of T cells after yellow fever vaccination. TCRdb independently ran MiXCR on the 5' RACE reads; one entry per CDR3 protein. Here the sample spans 400,000 to 650,000 distinct CDR3 sequences, about a fifth being singletons. The material sequenced was PBMCs, taken roughly 20 days after the first yellow fever vaccination. Receptors originate from a man aged 18 to 29 who received the YFV17D yellow fever vaccine. CDR3s include the opening cysteine and the closing phenylalanine or tryptophan. D genes are given only for firm matches. Not every row has a clone size; where given, it reads once, few, many or a size class.

V,J,size,D,DNA,CDR3
TRBV10-3,TRBJ2-5,.,.,TGTGCCGCCCATTCCGGGCCCCGCTTTGGGGAGACCCAGTACTTC,CAAHSGPRFGETQYF
TRBV19,TRBJ2-2,many,.,TGTGCCAGTAGCTGGACGTCGAACACCGGGGAGCTGTTTTTT,CASSWTSNTGELFF
TRBV7-9,TRBJ1-2,few,.,TGTGCCAGCAGCTTATTACCAGGGAAGGATGGCTACACCTTC,CASSLLPGKDGYTF
TRBV4-1,TRBJ1-1,few,.,TGCGCCAGCAGCGGGGAAGGGGCTGAAGCTTTCTTT,CASSGEGAEAFF
TRBV7-2,TRBJ1-1,.,TRBD1,TGTGCCAGCGGACTCGACAGGGGATCCACTGAAGCTTTCTTT,CASGLDRGSTEAFF
TRBV5-1,TRBJ1-2,.,.,TGCGCCAGCAGCTTGGCCTCGCAGGGATACGGCTACACCTTC,CASSLASQGYGYTF
TRBV20-1,TRBJ1-1,.,.,TGCAGTGCTAGCCCCCAGGGTAACACTGAAGCTTTCTTT,CSASPQGNTEAFF
TRBV23-1,TRBJ1-5,once,.,TGCGCCAGCAGTCAAAACGGGGCCTCAGGGACGCAGCCAACAAATCAGCCCCAGCATTTT,CASSQNGASGTQPTNQPQHF
TRBV4-3,TRBJ2-7,few,.,TGCGCCAGCAGCCAAGATCGGGGCGGGTTAACCTACGAGCAGTACTTC,CASSQDRGGLTYEQYF
TRBV5-4,TRBJ2-3,few,TRBD2,TGTGCCAGCAGTCACGGGACTAGCGGGGGAGGTACGCAGTATTTT,CASSHGTSGGGTQYF
TRBV12-3/TRBV12-4,TRBJ1-2,few,.,TGTGCCAGCAGGACAGGCCTATGGGGCTACACCTTC,CASRTGLWGYTF
TRBV29-1,TRBJ1-5,.,.,TGCAGCGTTGCACAGGCGGGTAGCAATCAGCCCCAGCATTTT,CSVAQAGSNQPQHF
TRBV7-2,TRBJ2-5,few,.,TGTGCCAGCAGCTCACCCCGGGCTAAAGAGACCCAGTACTTC,CASSSPRAKETQYF
TRBV7-2,TRBJ2-2,few,TRBD1,TGTGCCAGCAGCTTGTGGGACAGGTTCACCGGGGAGCTGTTTTTT,CASSLWDRFTGELFF
TRBV6-5,TRBJ1-5,few,.,TGTGCCAGCAGGACTACAATCCAGACTAGCAATCAGCCCCAGCATTTT,CASRTTIQTSNQPQHF
TRBV18,TRBJ2-1,.,.,TGTGCCAGCTCACCGTTGGAGTTCCCCCTCAATGAGCAGTTCTTC,CASSPLEFPLNEQFF
TRBV7-2,TRBJ1-3,few,.,TGTGCCAGCAGCTCCTCAGGACCCCTCTCTGGAAACACCATATATTTT,CASSSSGPLSGNTIYF
TRBV5-1,TRBJ2-1,.,TRBD1,TGCGCCAGCAGCCAGCCCGGACAGGGGGCGGTGGATGAGCAGTTCTTC,CASSQPGQGAVDEQFF
TRBV3-1,TRBJ2-4,.,TRBD1,TGTGCCAGCAGCCAATTCGGACAGGGGGACAGCAAAAACATTCAGTACTTC,CASSQFGQGDSKNIQYF
TRBV11-2,TRBJ2-1,few,TRBD1,TGTGCCAGCAGCTTATTTCGGCAGGGGGTCAATGAGCAGTTCTTC,CASSLFRQGVNEQFF
TRBV7-8,TRBJ1-6,few,.,TGTGCCAGCAGCTTAAAAGGGCTCCTATTAATTAATTCACCCCTCCACTTT,CASSLKGLLLINSPLHF
TRBV29-1,TRBJ1-5,few,.,TGCAGCGTAGGGACGGAGAATCAGCCCCAGCATTTT,CSVGTENQPQHF
TRBV20-1,TRBJ2-6,.,.,TGCAGTGCTAGAGACAGGGGCTGGTCTGGGGCCAACGTCCTGACTTTC,CSARDRGWSGANVLTF
TRBV12-3/TRBV12-4,TRBJ2-1,.,TRBD1,TGTGCCAGCATCCTGGACAGGCCTCCCTACAATGAGCAGTTCTTC,CASILDRPPYNEQFF
TRBV7-8,TRBJ2-3,.,TRBD2,TGTGCCAGCAGCCGGGGGGCGGGGGGACGGGATACGCAGTATTTT,CASSRGAGGRDTQYF
TRBV5-1,TRBJ1-2,.,.,TGCGCCAGCAGCTCCCTTTTGGGGATGGACTATGGCTACACCTTC,CASSSLLGMDYGYTF
TRBV4-3,TRBJ2-2,.,.,TGCGCCAGCAGCCCAGCACGGAGGGGGCTTGGGACCGGGGAGCTGTTTTTT,CASSPARRGLGTGELFF